These 22 T cell receptor beta chains were all obtained from the same sample, sequenced in a study of blood T cell repertoires in COVID-19. TCRdb keeps only in-frame clones here, not all; method: immunoSEQ multiplex PCR. The data show over 85,000 clones, 75% to 90% seen once. Sequencing was performed on peripheral blood. Every receptor here comes from a male donor with acute or convalescent COVID-19.

V usage is TRBV7-8 and J usage is TRBJ2-1, with TRBD2 identical over 8 bases. The CDR3 has 18 residues. Trimming removed 5 bases from V and 0 bases from J; junction bases left unmatched: 12. The V gene's germline CDR1 is SGHVS and CDR2 FQNEAQ. CDR3 loop: CASSPRTGGGSSYNEQFF. As DNA, the CDR3 is TGTGCCAGCAGCCCCCGGACGGGGGGGGGAAGCTCCTACAATGAGCAGTTCTTC.

The chain joins TRBV5-5 to TRBJ2-3; D might be TRBD2 (6 bases). Trimming pared 4 bases from V and 8 bases from J, leaving 14 bases between. The germline CDR1 and CDR2 sequences are SGHKS and YYEKEE (reference sequence). The CDR3 runs 13 residues. The CDR3 coding sequence is TGTGCCAGCAGCGTTGGGCCCGGGGGTACGCAGTATTTT. Translating gives CASSVGPGGTQYF.

The gene calls are TRBV7-9 and TRBJ2-1; 7 bases align to TRBD1. Losses at the gene ends were 0 bases for V and 5 bases for J; bases not matched to a gene: 1. Germline V CDR1 and CDR2: SEHNR, FQNEAQ (reference sequence). The CDR3 is 14 residues long. In DNA form, the CDR3 reads TGTGCCAGCAGCTTAGCTGGGACAGACAATGAGCAGTTCTTC. This translates into CASSLAGTDNEQFF. Variable domain in full (rest from reference TRBV7-9 and TRBJ2-1): DTGVSQNPRHKITKRGQNVTFRCDPISEHNRLYWYRQTLGQGPEFLTYFQNEAQLEKSRLLSDRFSAERPKGSFSTLEIQRTEQGDSAMYLCASSLAGTDNEQFFGPGTRLTVL.

J is TRBJ1-5 and V is TRBV19, with TRBD1 matching 9 bases. Losses at the gene ends were 4 bases for V and 7 bases for J; bases not matched to a gene: 14. Germline lookup yields CDR1 LNHDA and CDR2 SQIVND (reference sequence). The CDR3 loop spans 17 amino acids. This CDR3 is CASSTHLGQGFRQPQHF. In DNA, the CDR3 is TGTGCCAGTAGTACCCACCTGGGACAGGGATTCCGCCAGCCCCAGCATTTT.

The rearrangement links TRBV14 to TRBJ1-5; D is perhaps TRBD1 (5 bases). The CDR3 has 14 residues. V lost 4 bases, J lost 4 bases, and 11 bases lay in between. Germline V lookup: CDR1 SGHDN, CDR2 FVKESK. The CDR3: CASSPLGGNQPQHF. The CDR3 DNA sequence: TGTGCCAGCAGCCCGCTGGGGGGAAATCAGCCCCAGCATTTT.

This clone turned up a few times. The rearrangement uses TRBV5-5 and TRBJ2-5; D may be TRBD2 (5 bases). CDR1 SGHKS and CDR2 YYEKEE come from the germline V gene (reference sequence). The CDR3 extends over 15 amino acids. The V end lost 1 base, the J end lost 1 base, and 11 bases lay between the germline ends. The CDR3 DNA follows: TGTGCCAGCAGCTTGCAGGTTGCGGGCCAAGAGACCCAGTACTTC. The encoded protein is CASSLQVAGQETQYF.

This clone was seen just once. The rearrangement links TRBV19 to TRBJ1-1, with D maybe TRBD1 (6 bases). The CDR3 is 10 residues long. The germline gives CDR1 LNHDA, CDR2 SQIVND (reference sequence). V was pared by 8 bases and J by 8 bases, with 9 bases between. CDR3 bases: TGTGCCAGTGTGGACAGAGAAGCTTTCTTT. Translating gives CASVDREAFF.

The chain's CDR3 is CASSSAGGYTEAFF. For the CDR3, the DNA is TGTGCCAGCAGCTCGGCAGGGGGGTACACTGAAGCTTTCTTT. The rearrangement links TRBV5-4 to TRBJ1-1, with 7 bases identical to TRBD1. Germline CDR1 and CDR2: SGHNT and YYREEE (reference sequence). The CDR3 is 14 amino acids. The V segment lost 3 bases and the J segment 3 bases; nucleotides outside the gene matches: 5.

The genes are TRBV19 and TRBJ1-6; D perhaps matches TRBD1 (5 bases). The CDR3 contains 14 residues. The ends were cut back, 3 bases at V and 14 bases at J, with 17 bases in the middle. Germline values: CDR1 LNHDA, CDR2 SQIVND (reference sequence). CDR3 loop: CASSIGGTWGALHF. CDR3 nucleotides: TGTGCCAGTAGTATCGGGGGTACCTGGGGAGCCCTCCACTTT.

The chain employs TRBV5-4 and TRBJ2-7; possibly TRBD2 for D (6 bases). With 5 bases removed from V and 3 bases from J, the gap between germline ends came to 12 bases. CDR3 length: 13 amino acids. Germline-derived CDR1 and CDR2 are SGHNT and YYREEE (reference sequence). CDR3 bases: TGTGCCAGCAGATCCCCGGGGGACTACGAGCAGTACTTC. Its protein is CASRSPGDYEQYF.

This clone has only one observation. The chain couples TRBV4-2 to TRBJ2-1; 9 nucleotides align to TRBD2. Germline-derived CDR1 and CDR2 are LGHNA and YNFKEQ. The junction had 7 bases not matched to a gene; V was cut back by 3 bases and J by 4 bases. The CDR3 extends over 16 amino acids. As DNA, the CDR3 is TGTGCCAGCAGCCAGAAGGCTAGCGGGGTGTACAATGAGCAGTTCTTC. Translated, it gives CASSQKASGVYNEQFF.

The rearrangement links TRBV6-5 to TRBJ1-1, with 8 positions matching TRBD1. The junction had 7 bases not matched to a gene; V was cut back by 6 bases and J by 4 bases. This CDR3 has 14 amino acids. Germline V CDR1 and CDR2: MNHEY, SVGAGI. The CDR3 protein is CASRAPGQGTEAFF. The DNA of the CDR3 is TGTGCCAGCAGAGCCCCTGGACAGGGCACTGAAGCTTTCTTT.

The chain has TRBV6-2 or TRBV6-3 and TRBJ2-3, with 7 bases lining up with TRBD2. Germline V gene sequence: CDR1 MNHEY, CDR2 SVGEGT. V shed 6 bases, J shed 0 bases, and the junction held 9 bases outside the gene matches. The CDR3 runs to 16 residues. The CDR3 loop reads CASSGGTERSTDTQYF. The CDR3 DNA reads TGTGCCAGCAGCGGGGGGACTGAAAGGAGCACAGATACGCAGTATTTT.

J is TRBJ1-3 and V is TRBV6-6; 8 bases line up with TRBD1. V lost 5 bases to trimming and J lost 3 bases; unmatched junction nucleotides: 9. The CDR3 has 16 amino acids. Germline loops: CDR1 MNHNY, CDR2 SVGAGI (reference sequence). This CDR3 reads CASSPGQGMIGNTIYF. The CDR3 DNA follows: TGTGCCAGCAGTCCCGGACAGGGAATGATTGGAAACACCATATATTTT.

V is TRBV7-2 and J is TRBJ2-2; D is uncertain. Germline V gives CDR1 SGHTA, CDR2 FQGNSA. This CDR3 is built from 14 residues. Trimming took 4 bases from V and 7 from J, leaving 13 bases between them. The CDR3 sequence is CASSSDIRNGELFF. DNA for the CDR3: TGTGCCAGCAGCTCAGACATCCGAAACGGGGAGCTGTTTTTT.

The chain couples TRBV7-9 to TRBJ2-3, with D possibly matching TRBD2 (5 bases). The CDR3 is made up of 14 amino acids. V was shortened by 5 bases and J by 4 bases, with 13 bases between the two germline ends. Germline CDR1 reads SEHNR; CDR2 reads FQNEAQ (reference sequence). The chain's CDR3 is CASSPGVGADTQYF. CDR3 bases: TGTGCCAGCAGCCCCGGGGTCGGGGCAGATACGCAGTATTTT.

V usage is TRBV19 and J usage is TRBJ1-5, with D perhaps TRBD1 (6 bases). CDR3 length: 15 residues. Trimming removed 10 bases at V and 5 bases at J, with 21 bases between. Germline V CDR1 and CDR2: LNHDA, SQIVND (reference sequence). The CDR3 reads CATTGTYGFDQPQHF. The CDR3 bases are TGTGCCACCACAGGGACATACGGTTTTGATCAGCCCCAGCATTTT.

This sequence joins TRBV2 and TRBJ2-5; 10 bases fit TRBD1. Germline V gene data show CDR1 as SNHLY and CDR2 as FYNNEI. The CDR3 consists of 13 residues. J gave up 2 bases and V 11 bases, and 5 bases lay outside the gene matches. The CDR3 sequence: CAGGGQGQETQYF. As DNA, the CDR3 is TGTGCCGGTGGGGGACAGGGGCAAGAGACCCAGTACTTC.

This clone was detected only a few times. This chain joins TRBV20-1 and TRBJ2-7, with D perhaps TRBD1 (5 bases). Trimming took off 6 bases at V and 4 bases at J, with 10 bases between the two ends. Germline V gene data show CDR1 as DFQATT and CDR2 as SNEGSKA (reference sequence). This CDR3 has 11 residues. The chain's CDR3 is CSANTGYEQYF. CDR3 nucleotide sequence: TGCAGTGCAAATACAGGTTACGAGCAGTACTTC.

The chain employs TRBV7-2 and TRBJ1-3; D not resolved. The CDR3 length is 12 residues. The V end lost 5 bases, the J end lost 4 bases, and 6 bases lay between the germline ends. CDR1 and CDR2 (germline): SGHTA, FQGNSA. DNA for the CDR3: TGTGCCAGCAGCCGTCCCGGAAACACCATATATTTT. Its translation is CASSRPGNTIYF.

The chain couples TRBV15 to TRBJ1-6, with TRBD1 as a possible D gene (6 bases). The V gene lost 2 bases and the J gene lost 10 bases, with 9 bases spanning the gap. The CDR3 runs to 13 residues. Germline-derived CDR1 and CDR2 are LNHNV and YYDKDF (reference sequence). The CDR3 reads CATSRSGGSPLHF. DNA of the CDR3: TGTGCCACCAGCAGATCGGGGGGCTCACCCCTCCACTTT.

The genes are TRBV4-1 and TRBJ1-5; D is perhaps TRBD1 (6 bases). The germline V gene encodes CDR1 MGHRA and CDR2 YSYEKL. Between the trimmed V and J ends, which lost 1 base and 1 base, there was a span of 11 bases. The length of the CDR3 is 16 residues. CDR3 sequence (DNA): TGCGCCAGCAGCCAAGCCGCGGACAGAAGCAATCAGCCCCAGCATTTT. Translated, it gives CASSQAADRSNQPQHF.